This is a list of T cell receptor beta chains from one sample in a study of metastatic and nonmetastatic thyroid tumors. TCRdb called clones again from the PCR reads with MiXCR. The profile shows just over 14,000 clones, roughly 3.5% of them singletons. Sequences were obtained from tumor tissue. The receptor source for this set is a female donor with papillary thyroid cancer or a benign thyroid nodule (not recorded which). Some clones in this sample may be carry-over from other donors' samples. The CDR3 runs from the conserved cysteine through the conserved F or W. Each record gives: J gene, D gene, V gene, clone size, CDR3 protein, CDR3 DNA. The D gene is left open where the match is weak. Only some rows state a clone size, as once, few, many or a class for expanded clones.

TRBJ2-7 NA TRBV11-3 few CASSLNSISEQYF TGTGCCAGCAGCTTAAATAGTATCAGCGAGCAGTACTTC
TRBJ2-7 TRBD1 TRBV6-5 large CASSYSGRDRGYEQYF TGTGCCAGCAGTTACTCAGGGAGGGACAGGGGGTACGAGCAGTACTTC
TRBJ1-5 NA TRBV25-1 few CASSDQPQHF TGTGCCAGCAGTGACCAGCCCCAGCATTTT
TRBJ2-7 NA TRBV6-6 NA CASSYEAGESYEQYF TGTGCCAGCAGTTACGAAGCAGGGGAGTCCTACGAGCAGTACTTC
TRBJ2-3 TRBD1 TRBV2 medium-sized CATIFRQGRTDTQYF TGTGCCACCATATTTAGACAGGGAAGGACAGATACGCAGTATTTT
TRBJ1-5 NA TRBV6-2/TRBV6-3 NA CASSRTYSNQPQHF TGTGCCAGCAGTCGGACTTATAGCAATCAGCCCCAGCATTTT
TRBJ2-3 NA TRBV9 large CASSVVDISTDTQYF TGTGCCAGCAGCGTAGTTGACATCTCCACAGATACGCAGTATTTT
TRBJ1-2 TRBD1 TRBV27 NA CASSFTGGVTYGYTF TGTGCCAGCAGTTTTACAGGGGGCGTCACCTATGGCTACACCTTC
TRBJ1-1 NA TRBV20-1 few CSARPDSEAFF TGCAGTGCTAGACCGGACAGTGAAGCTTTCTTT
TRBJ1-5 NA TRBV27 few CASSSSGGNQPQHF TGTGCCAGCAGTTCGTCAGGGGGCAATCAGCCCCAGCATTTT
TRBJ1-6 TRBD1 TRBV19 few CASSIASGQGISPLHF TGTGCCAGTAGTATAGCTTCGGGACAGGGAATCTCACCCCTCCACTTT
TRBJ2-7 TRBD1 TRBV12-3/TRBV12-4 few CASSRQGNYEQYF TGTGCCAGCAGCAGACAGGGGAACTACGAGCAGTACTTC
TRBJ2-7 TRBD2 TRBV20-1 NA CSARDLQGFTSGMPEQYF TGCAGTGCTAGAGATCTACAGGGATTTACTAGCGGGATGCCAGAGCAGTACTTC
TRBJ2-1 TRBD2 TRBV12-3/TRBV12-4 few CASSFGTSGVNNEQFF TGTGCCAGCAGTTTCGGTACTAGCGGGGTTAACAATGAGCAGTTCTTC
TRBJ1-1 NA TRBV6-5 NA CASSYRSRRRDTEAFF TGTGCCAGCAGTTATAGGTCTCGGCGGCGGGACACTGAAGCTTTCTTT
TRBJ1-2 NA TRBV15 NA CATSQQTPENYGYTF TGTGCCACCAGCCAACAGACCCCGGAAAACTATGGCTACACCTTC
TRBJ2-1 NA TRBV6-2/TRBV6-3 few CASSYSRVNEQFF TGTGCCAGCAGTTACTCACGGGTTAATGAGCAGTTCTTC
TRBJ2-2 TRBD1 TRBV6-5 few CASSYLRQGGQTGELFF TGTGCCAGCAGTTACTTAAGACAGGGGGGACAAACCGGGGAGCTGTTTTTT
TRBJ2-7 TRBD2 TRBV4-1 few CASSLAGGTYEQYF TGCGCCAGCAGTTTAGCGGGGGGAACCTACGAGCAGTACTTC
TRBJ2-7 NA TRBV27 few CATRTSGDEQYF TGTGCCACCCGGACATCCGGGGACGAGCAGTACTTC
TRBJ2-2 TRBD2 TRBV2 few CASSDDRGDRELFF TGTGCCAGCAGTGACGACCGGGGGGATAGGGAGCTGTTTTTT
TRBJ2-1 TRBD1 TRBV6-4 NA CASSPGTVGDEQFF TGTGCCAGCAGTCCCGGGACAGTAGGGGATGAGCAGTTCTTC
TRBJ1-6 NA TRBV4-2 medium-sized CASSQVTSYGSPLHF TGTGCCAGCAGCCAGGTTACATCATATGGATCACCCCTCCACTTT